The TCR beta chain under discussion was sequenced for a study of blood T cell repertoires in COVID-19. V shed 10 bases and J 3 bases; nucleotides not matched to a gene: 5. The CDR3 consists of 12 residues. The germline V gene has CDR1 MNHNY and CDR2 SVGAGI (reference sequence). Libraries were prepared by immunoSEQ multiplex PCR; TCRdb keeps only in-frame clonotypes and omits some of them. The sample lists about 280,000 clones, approximately 90% seen once, with around 3% in the top ten. Material for sequencing was peripheral blood. The TCR sequence derives from a woman aged 25 to 39 with active or convalescent COVID-19. The chain carries TRBV6-6 and TRBJ1-2; 7 bases fit TRBD1. The CDR3 loop reads CATTRGDYGYTF. In DNA form, the CDR3 reads TGTGCCACAACCAGGGGGGACTATGGCTACACCTTC.